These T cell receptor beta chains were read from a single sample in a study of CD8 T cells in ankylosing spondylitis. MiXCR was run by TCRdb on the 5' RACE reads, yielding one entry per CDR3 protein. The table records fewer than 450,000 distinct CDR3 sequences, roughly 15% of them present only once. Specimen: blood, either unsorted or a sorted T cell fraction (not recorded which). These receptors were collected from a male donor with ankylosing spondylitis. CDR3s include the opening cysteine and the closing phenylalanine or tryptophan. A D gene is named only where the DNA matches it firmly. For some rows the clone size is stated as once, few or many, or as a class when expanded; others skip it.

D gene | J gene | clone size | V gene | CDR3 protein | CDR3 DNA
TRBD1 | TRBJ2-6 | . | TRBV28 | CASTRQGFGANVLTF | TGTGCCAGCACCAGACAGGGGTTCGGGGCCAACGTCCTGACTTTC
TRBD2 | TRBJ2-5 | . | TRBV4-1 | CASSQDLGGGAGETQYF | TGCGCCAGCAGCCAAGATCTGGGCGGGGGGGCAGGAGAGACCCAGTACTTC
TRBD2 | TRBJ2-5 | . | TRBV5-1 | CASSLAGELAGGLSF | TGCGCCAGCAGCTTGGCCGGAGAACTAGCGGGAGGGCTTTCCTTC
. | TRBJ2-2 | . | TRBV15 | CATKRGDTGELFF | TGTGCCACCAAGAGAGGGGACACCGGGGAGCTGTTTTTT
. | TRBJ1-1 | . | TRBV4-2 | CASSQTVGGARNTEAFF | TGTGCCAGCAGCCAGACCGTGGGGGGGGCGCGGAACACTGAAGCTTTCTTT
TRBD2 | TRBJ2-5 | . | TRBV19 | CASSTSGLAGRSILETQYF | TGTGCCAGTAGTACCTCGGGACTAGCGGGCCGATCCATTCTGGAGACCCAGTACTTC
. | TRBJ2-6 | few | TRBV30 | CAWRPGANVLTF | TGTGCCTGGAGACCGGGGGCCAACGTCCTGACTTTC
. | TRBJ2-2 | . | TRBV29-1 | CSFRGVRATGELFF | TGCAGCTTTAGAGGGGTCAGGGCGACCGGGGAGCTGTTTTTT
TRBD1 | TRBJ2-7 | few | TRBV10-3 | CAIRGDRESYEQYF | TGTGCCATCAGGGGGGACAGGGAAAGCTACGAGCAGTACTTC
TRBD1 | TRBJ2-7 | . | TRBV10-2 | CATVGQDSYEQYF | TGCGCCACCGTTGGACAGGACTCCTACGAGCAGTACTTC
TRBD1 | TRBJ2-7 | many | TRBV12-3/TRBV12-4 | CASRGTGVDEQYF | TGTGCCAGCAGAGGGACAGGGGTCGACGAGCAGTACTTC
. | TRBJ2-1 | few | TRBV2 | CASRAGFNEQFF | TGTGCCAGCAGGGCCGGTTTCAATGAGCAGTTCTTC
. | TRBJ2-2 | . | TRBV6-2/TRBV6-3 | CASSYSIRSGTNTGELFF | TGTGCCAGCAGTTACTCGATTCGAAGCGGCACGAACACCGGGGAGCTGTTTTTT
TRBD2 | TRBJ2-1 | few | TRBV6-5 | CASSYSLPGLGTNEQFF | TGTGCCAGCAGTTACTCACTCCCGGGACTAGGGACGAATGAGCAGTTCTTC
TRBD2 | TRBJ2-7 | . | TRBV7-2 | CASSLGGRGGEQYF | TGTGCCAGCAGCTTAGGCGGACGGGGGGGCGAGCAGTACTTC
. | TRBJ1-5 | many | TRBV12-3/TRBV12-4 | CASSFTSTGPHF | TGTGCCAGCAGTTTTACCTCGACAGGCCCCCATTTT
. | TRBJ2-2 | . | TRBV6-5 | CASSYFTGTVNTGELFF | TGTGCCAGCAGTTACTTCACCGGGACCGTGAACACCGGGGAGCTGTTTTTT
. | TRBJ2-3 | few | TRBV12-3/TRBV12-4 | CASRLAGTSRDTQYF | TGTGCCAGCAGACTCGCCGGGACTTCGAGGGATACGCAGTATTTT
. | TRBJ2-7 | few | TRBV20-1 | CSARGPHEQYF | TGCAGTGCTAGAGGCCCCCACGAGCAGTACTTC
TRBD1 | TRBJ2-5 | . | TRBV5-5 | CASSRTGLSETQYF | TGTGCCAGCAGCCGGACAGGGCTGTCAGAGACCCAGTACTTC
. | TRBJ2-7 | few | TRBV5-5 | CASSLQGQVKEQYF | TGTGCCAGCAGCTTGCAGGGGCAGGTGAAAGAGCAGTACTTC
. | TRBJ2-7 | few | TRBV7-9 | CASSPRKTGTYEQYF | TGTGCCAGCAGCCCGCGAAAGACTGGGACCTACGAGCAGTACTTC
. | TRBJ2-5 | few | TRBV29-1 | CSVRQSRETQYF | TGCAGCGTTCGGCAGTCGAGGGAGACCCAGTACTTC
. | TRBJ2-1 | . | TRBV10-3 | CAISESYLNSYNEQFF | TGTGCCATCAGTGAGTCGTACCTAAACTCCTACAATGAGCAGTTCTTC
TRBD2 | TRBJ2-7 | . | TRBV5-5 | CASSLGWASGNYEQYF | TGTGCCAGCAGCTTGGGGTGGGCTAGCGGAAACTACGAGCAGTACTTC
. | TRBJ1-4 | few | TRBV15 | CATSRVTGNEKLFF | TGTGCCACCAGCAGAGTAACGGGCAATGAAAAACTGTTTTTT
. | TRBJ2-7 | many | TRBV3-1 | CASSHRGGYEQYF | TGTGCCAGCAGCCACCGGGGCGGCTACGAGCAGTACTTC
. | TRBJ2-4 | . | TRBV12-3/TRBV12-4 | CASSFNRETKNIQYF | TGTGCCAGCAGTTTTAACAGGGAGACCAAAAACATTCAGTACTTC
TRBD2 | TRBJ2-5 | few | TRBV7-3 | CASSLTGGGETQYF | TGTGCCAGCAGCTTAACCGGGGGGGGGGAGACCCAGTACTTC
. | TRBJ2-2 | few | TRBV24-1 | CATAAGDIYTGELFF | TGTGCCACCGCCGCCGGGGACATATACACCGGGGAGCTGTTTTTT
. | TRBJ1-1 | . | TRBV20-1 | CSATRSLRGEAFF | TGCAGTGCTACCCGCTCCCTTAGGGGCGAAGCTTTCTTT
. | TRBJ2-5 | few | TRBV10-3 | CAISDLGVDETQYF | TGTGCCATCAGTGACCTGGGAGTGGACGAGACCCAGTACTTC
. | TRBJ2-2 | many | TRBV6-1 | CASSGRASTGELFF | TGTGCCAGCAGTGGCAGGGCGTCGACCGGGGAGCTGTTTTTT
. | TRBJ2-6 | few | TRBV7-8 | CASSLGREWGSGANVLTF | TGTGCCAGCAGCTTAGGACGTGAATGGGGGTCTGGGGCCAACGTCCTGACTTTC
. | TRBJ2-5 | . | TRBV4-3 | CASSQGTFQETQYF | TGCGCCAGCAGCCAAGGCACATTTCAAGAGACCCAGTACTTC
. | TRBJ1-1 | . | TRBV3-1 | CASSQVQGRTEAFF | TGTGCCAGCAGCCAGGTACAGGGCCGGACTGAAGCTTTCTTT